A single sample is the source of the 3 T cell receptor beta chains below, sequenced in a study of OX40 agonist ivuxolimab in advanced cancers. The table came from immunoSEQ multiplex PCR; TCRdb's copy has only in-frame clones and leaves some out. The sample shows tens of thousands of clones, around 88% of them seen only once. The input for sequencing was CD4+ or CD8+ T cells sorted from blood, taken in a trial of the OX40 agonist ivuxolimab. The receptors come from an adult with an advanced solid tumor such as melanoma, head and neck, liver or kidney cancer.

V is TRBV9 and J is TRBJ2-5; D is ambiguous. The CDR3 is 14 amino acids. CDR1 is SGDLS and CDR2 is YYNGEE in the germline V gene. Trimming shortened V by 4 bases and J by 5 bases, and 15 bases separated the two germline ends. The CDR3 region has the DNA TGTGCCAGCAGCCCCTCCAATGCTCGGGAGACCCAGTACTTC. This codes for CASSPSNARETQYF. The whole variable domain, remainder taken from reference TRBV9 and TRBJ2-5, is DSGVTQTPKHLITATGQRVTLRCSPRSGDLSVYWYQQSLDQGLQFLIQYYNGEERAKGNILERFSAQQFPDLHSELNLSSLELGDSALYFCASSPSNARETQYFGPGTRLLVL.

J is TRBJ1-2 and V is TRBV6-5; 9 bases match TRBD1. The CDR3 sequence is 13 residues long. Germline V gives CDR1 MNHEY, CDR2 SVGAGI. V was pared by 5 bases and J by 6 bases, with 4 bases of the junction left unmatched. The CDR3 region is CASSPTGGDGYTF. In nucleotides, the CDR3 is TGTGCCAGCAGTCCGACAGGGGGGGATGGCTACACCTTC.

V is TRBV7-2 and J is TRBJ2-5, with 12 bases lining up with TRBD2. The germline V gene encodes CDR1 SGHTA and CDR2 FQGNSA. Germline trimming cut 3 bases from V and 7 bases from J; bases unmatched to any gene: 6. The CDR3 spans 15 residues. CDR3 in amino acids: CASSLSSGGAGTQYF. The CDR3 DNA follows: TGTGCCAGCAGCTTGTCTAGCGGGGGGGCAGGGACCCAGTACTTC. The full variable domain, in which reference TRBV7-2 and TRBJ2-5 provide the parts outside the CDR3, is GAGVSQSPSNKVTEKGKDVELRCDPISGHTALYWYRQSLGQGLEFLIYFQGNSAPDKSGLPSDRFSAERTGGSVSTLTIQRTQQEDSAVYLCASSLSSGGAGTQYFGPGTRLLVL.